Each of the 21 T cell receptor beta chains below was sequenced from the same sample in a study of T cells after yellow fever vaccination. TCRdb re-called the 5' RACE reads with MiXCR, one entry per CDR3 protein. The sample has about 350,000 distinct CDR3 sequences; roughly 4.3% are singletons. The input for sequencing was PBMCs, taken 5 days after the yellow fever booster vaccination. The receptors come from a man between 18 and 29 years old who received the YFV17D yellow fever vaccine.

The sample holds a few counts of this clonotype. The chain is built from TRBV12-3 or TRBV12-4 and TRBJ1-2; D remains ambiguous. This CDR3 comprises 12 residues. V shed 5 bases and J shed 1 base, with 5 bases lying between them. The CDR3 nucleotides are TGTGCCAGCAGTGGAGATAACTATGGCTACACCTTC. Translated, it gives CASSGDNYGYTF.

The rearrangement links TRBV18 to TRBJ1-2; possibly TRBD1 for D (5 bases). Germline assignment: CDR1 KGHSH and CDR2 LQKENI. The CDR3 loop spans 15 amino acids. The germline V and J ends were trimmed by 2 bases and 3 bases, with 13 bases remaining between them. The CDR3 loop is CASSPIQGGDYGYTF. In nucleotides, the CDR3 is TGTGCCAGCTCACCAATCCAGGGCGGGGACTATGGCTACACCTTC.

There are a few counts of this clonotype. The chain employs TRBV4-3 and TRBJ2-1; no reliable D call. Trimming took 0 bases from V and 2 from J, leaving 8 bases between them. The CDR3 runs to 15 residues. Germline V lookup: CDR1 LGHNA, CDR2 YSLEER. CDR3 amino acids: CASSQEVMTYNEQFF. The CDR3, as DNA: TGCGCCAGCAGCCAAGAAGTTATGACCTACAATGAGCAGTTCTTC.

This clonotype was detected ten times or more. This chain connects TRBV6-2 or TRBV6-3 to TRBJ1-2; 8 bases fit TRBD1. Unmatched junction bases numbered 7, after V lost 5 bases and J lost 5 bases. The germline V gene encodes CDR1 MNHEY and CDR2 SVGEGT. The CDR3 runs to 14 residues. CDR3 sequence: CASSIPGGFYGYTF. The CDR3 nucleotides are TGTGCCAGCAGTATCCCAGGGGGCTTTTATGGCTACACCTTC.

The chain joins TRBV6-6 to TRBJ1-6, with 7 bases matching TRBD1. J lost 10 bases, V lost 6 bases, and 3 bases had no gene match. The CDR3 is 12 residues long. Germline loops: CDR1 MNHNY, CDR2 SVGAGI (reference sequence). The CDR3 nucleotides are TGTGCCAGCAGACCACAGGGGTCACCCCTCCACTTT. Amino acid sequence: CASRPQGSPLHF.

At least ten counts were recorded for this clonotype. The chain carries TRBV3-2 and TRBJ2-3. TRBV3-2 constitutes a pseudogene. The CDR3 has 15 amino acids. CDR3 amino acids: CASSQEATKTDTQYF. CDR3 coding DNA: TGTGCCAGCAGCCAAGAGGCAACAAAGACAGATACGCAGTATTTT.

This clonotype turned up a few times. This chain uses TRBV5-4 with TRBJ1-6; D call uncertain. The CDR3 runs 18 residues. Germline V gene data show CDR1 as SGHNT and CDR2 as YYREEE (reference sequence). Trimming stripped 1 base from V and 6 bases from J, with 20 bases between. Written as DNA, the CDR3 is TGTGCCAGCAGCTTGTATGGGCGAGGGTATCGGTCTAATTCACCCCTCCACTTT. It specifies CASSLYGRGYRSNSPLHF.

This clonotype has just a few counts. The rearrangement joins TRBV5-1 to TRBJ2-7; TRBD1 aligns across 8 bases. The trim removed 4 bases at V and 0 bases at J, leaving 6 bases unmatched. CDR1 is SGHRS and CDR2 is YFSETQ in the germline V gene. The CDR3 loop spans 15 amino acids. CDR3 bases: TGCGCCAGCAGCCTGGGACAGGCCTACTCCTACGAGCAGTACTTC. This codes for CASSLGQAYSYEQYF.

This clonotype showed up just a few times. V usage is TRBV6-2 or TRBV6-3 and J usage is TRBJ2-5, with D hard to call. Trimming pared 0 bases from V and 5 bases from J, leaving 19 bases between. Looked up from germline, CDR1 is MNHEY and CDR2 is SVGEGT. This CDR3 spans 17 amino acids. This CDR3 reads CASSYSIRFRSSETQYF. The CDR3 region has the DNA TGTGCCAGCAGTTACTCGATAAGGTTTCGGTCATCGGAGACCCAGTACTTC.

CDR3 bases: TGTGCCAGCTCACCCAGACCCGTCTCCATGGACGAGCAGTACTTC. Its translation: CASSPRPVSMDEQYF. The V call is TRBV18, the J call TRBJ2-7, with no clear D. The CDR3 length is 15 residues. Germline V gene sequence: CDR1 KGHSH, CDR2 LQKENI. V lost 3 bases and J lost 5, with 17 bases in between.

The chain recombines TRBV7-2 with TRBJ2-5, with 10 bases fitting TRBD2. J was trimmed by 1 base and V by 5 bases; bases with no gene match: 13. The germline V gene has CDR1 SGHTA and CDR2 FQGNSA. The CDR3 runs 18 residues. CDR3 residues: CASSKGLAMPVVQETQYF. In nucleotides, the CDR3 is TGTGCCAGCAGCAAGGGACTAGCGATGCCTGTGGTCCAAGAGACCCAGTACTTC.

The chain carries TRBV29-1 and TRBJ2-3; D is unresolved. V lost 1 base and J 4 bases, leaving 9 bases between the germline ends. This CDR3 region has 13 residues. Germline CDR1 SQVTM, CDR2 ANQGSEA. The chain's CDR3 is CSVEVGWADTQYF. Written as DNA, the CDR3 is TGCAGCGTTGAAGTGGGATGGGCAGATACGCAGTATTTT.

This clonotype was counted only a few times. The V and J genes are TRBV10-3 and TRBJ2-2; D may correspond to TRBD1 or TRBD2 (5 bases each). Germline CDR1 and CDR2: ENHRY and SYGVKD. There are 13 residues in the CDR3. V was cut by 11 bases and J by 4 bases, with 14 bases left in between. This CDR3 reads CAATGQSTGELFF. The CDR3 coding sequence is TGTGCCGCAACGGGGCAGTCCACCGGGGAGCTGTTTTTT.

J is TRBJ2-7 and V is TRBV6-6; tentatively, D is TRBD2 (6 bases). V was cut by 2 bases and J by 0 bases, with 11 bases left in between. CDR3 length: 15 amino acids. CDR1 MNHNY and CDR2 SVGAGI come from the germline V gene (reference sequence). CDR3 in DNA: TGTGCCAGCAGTTACGGGAGGCGGAGCTCCTACGAGCAGTACTTC. Translating gives CASSYGRRSSYEQYF.

This clonotype has a count of ten or more. The chain recombines TRBV20-1 with TRBJ2-1, with 8 bases matching TRBD2. This CDR3 has 15 residues. Germline trimming cut 0 bases from V and 7 bases from J; bases unmatched to any gene: 8. The V gene's germline CDR1 is DFQATT and CDR2 SNEGSKA (reference sequence). CDR3 loop: CSARDRAGGLNEQFF. The CDR3 region has the DNA TGCAGTGCTAGAGATCGGGCGGGGGGATTAAATGAGCAGTTCTTC.

CDR3 bases: TGCAGTGCTAGAAACGGGCAGACAAACGAGCAGTACTTC. Translating it yields CSARNGQTNEQYF. The chain uses TRBV20-1 and TRBJ2-7; D gene ambiguous. CDR3 length: 13 residues. V was clipped by 2 bases and J by 5 bases, with 13 bases between them. The V gene's germline CDR1 is DFQATT and CDR2 SNEGSKA (reference sequence).

The table lists this clonotype with a few counts. V is TRBV6-5 and J is TRBJ2-7; no definite D call. Germline CDR1 is MNHEY and CDR2 is SVGAGI. Trimming stripped 1 base from V and 2 bases from J, with 6 bases between. The CDR3 sequence is 13 residues long. Here the CDR3 DNA reads TGTGCCAGCAGTTACTACGGAACCTACGAGCAGTACTTC. Encoded protein: CASSYYGTYEQYF.

This sequence joins TRBV21-1 and TRBJ2-7; no DNA check was done on the table's D call, TRBD1. TRBV21-1 constitutes a pseudogene. The CDR3 sequence is 15 residues long. CDR3 coding DNA: TGTGCCAGCAGCAAGAAACGGCGCAGGGAATGCGAGCAGTACTTC. It yields the protein CASSKKRRRECEQYF.

This clonotype was seen many times. The chain combines TRBV5-1 with TRBJ1-1; D gene uncertain. Trimming removed 4 bases from V and 1 base from J, with 14 bases in between. CDR3 size: 15 residues. The germline V gene encodes CDR1 SGHRS and CDR2 YFSETQ. CDR3 in amino acids: CASSTEASWNTEAFF. CDR3 nucleotide sequence: TGCGCCAGCAGCACCGAGGCCTCATGGAACACTGAAGCTTTCTTT.

The chain carries TRBV19 and TRBJ2-6; D unresolved. Germline V CDR1 and CDR2: LNHDA, SQIVND (reference sequence). Trimming pared 3 bases from V and 0 bases from J, leaving 6 bases between. The CDR3 runs 15 residues. CDR3 amino acids: CASSMWGSGANVLTF. As DNA, the CDR3 is TGTGCCAGTAGTATGTGGGGCTCTGGGGCCAACGTCCTGACTTTC.

This chain uses TRBV7-2 with TRBJ2-3, with TRBD1 as a possible D gene (6 bases). The V gene lost 6 bases and the J gene lost 0 bases, with 10 bases spanning the gap. The germline V gene encodes CDR1 SGHTA and CDR2 FQGNSA. The CDR3 covers 14 residues. CDR3 residues: CASRLDRSTDTQYF. CDR3 coding DNA: TGTGCCAGCAGGCTTGACAGGAGCACAGATACGCAGTATTTT.